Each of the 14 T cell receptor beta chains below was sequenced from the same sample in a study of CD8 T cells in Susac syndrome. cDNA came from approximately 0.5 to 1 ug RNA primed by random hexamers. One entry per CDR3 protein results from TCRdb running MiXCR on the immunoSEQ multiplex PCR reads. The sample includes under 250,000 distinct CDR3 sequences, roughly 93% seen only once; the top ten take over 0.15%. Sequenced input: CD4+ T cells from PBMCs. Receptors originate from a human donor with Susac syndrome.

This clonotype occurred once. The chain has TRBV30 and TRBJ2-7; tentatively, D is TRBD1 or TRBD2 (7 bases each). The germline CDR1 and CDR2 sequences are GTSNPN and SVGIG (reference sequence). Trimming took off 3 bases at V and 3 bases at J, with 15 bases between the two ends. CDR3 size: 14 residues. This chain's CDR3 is CAWRTGRENYEQYF. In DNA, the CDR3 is TGTGCCTGGAGGACAGGGAGGGAGAACTACGAGCAGTACTTC.

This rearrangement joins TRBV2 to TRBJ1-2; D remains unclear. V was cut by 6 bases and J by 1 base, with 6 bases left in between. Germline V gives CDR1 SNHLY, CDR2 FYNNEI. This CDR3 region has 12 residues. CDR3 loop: CASRTDNYGYTF. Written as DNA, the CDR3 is TGTGCCAGCAGGACGGATAACTATGGCTACACCTTC.

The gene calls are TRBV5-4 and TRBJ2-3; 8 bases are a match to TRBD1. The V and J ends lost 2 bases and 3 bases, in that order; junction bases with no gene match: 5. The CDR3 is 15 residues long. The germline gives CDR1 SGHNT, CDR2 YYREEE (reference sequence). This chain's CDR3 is CASSLSRGRTDTQYF. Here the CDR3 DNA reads TGTGCCAGCAGCTTAAGCAGGGGGCGGACAGATACGCAGTATTTT.

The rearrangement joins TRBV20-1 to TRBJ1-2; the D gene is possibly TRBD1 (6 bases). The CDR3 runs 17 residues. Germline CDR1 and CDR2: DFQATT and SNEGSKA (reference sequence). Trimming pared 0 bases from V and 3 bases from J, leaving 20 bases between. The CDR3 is CSARDQRPRGGDYGYTF. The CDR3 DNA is TGCAGTGCTAGAGATCAAAGGCCCAGGGGAGGGGACTATGGCTACACCTTC.

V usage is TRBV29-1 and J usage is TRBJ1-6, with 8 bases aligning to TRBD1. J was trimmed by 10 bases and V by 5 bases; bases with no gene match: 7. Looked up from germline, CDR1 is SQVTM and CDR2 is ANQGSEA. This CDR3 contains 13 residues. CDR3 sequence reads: CSVRSGGESPLHF. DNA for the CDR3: TGCAGCGTTCGGTCAGGGGGCGAATCACCCCTCCACTTT. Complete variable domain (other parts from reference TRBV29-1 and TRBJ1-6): SAVISQKPSRDICQRGTSLTIQCQVDSQVTMMFWYRQQPGQSLTLIATANQGSEATYESGFVIDKFPISRPNLTFSTLTVSNMSPEDSSIYLCSVRSGGESPLHFGNGTRLTVT.

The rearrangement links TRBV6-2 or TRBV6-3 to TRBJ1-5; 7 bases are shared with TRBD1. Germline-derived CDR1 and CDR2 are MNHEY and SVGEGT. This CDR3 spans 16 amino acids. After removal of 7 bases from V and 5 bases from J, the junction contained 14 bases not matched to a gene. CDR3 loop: CASTSRRVGGHQPQHF. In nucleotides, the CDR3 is TGTGCCAGCACCTCCCGGAGGGTAGGGGGCCATCAGCCCCAGCATTTT.

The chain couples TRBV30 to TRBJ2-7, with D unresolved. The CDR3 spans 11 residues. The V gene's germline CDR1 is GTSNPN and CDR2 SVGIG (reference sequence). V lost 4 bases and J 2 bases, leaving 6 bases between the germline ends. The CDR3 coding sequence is TGTGCCTGGACCGGAACCTACGAGCAGTACTTC. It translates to CAWTGTYEQYF.

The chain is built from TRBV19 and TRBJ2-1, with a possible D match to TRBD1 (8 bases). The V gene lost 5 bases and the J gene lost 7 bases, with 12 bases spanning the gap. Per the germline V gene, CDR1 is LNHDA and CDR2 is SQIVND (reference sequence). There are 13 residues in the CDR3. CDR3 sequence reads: CASSSQGGNEQFF. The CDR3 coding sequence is TGTGCCAGTAGTTCACAGGGGGGGAATGAGCAGTTCTTC.

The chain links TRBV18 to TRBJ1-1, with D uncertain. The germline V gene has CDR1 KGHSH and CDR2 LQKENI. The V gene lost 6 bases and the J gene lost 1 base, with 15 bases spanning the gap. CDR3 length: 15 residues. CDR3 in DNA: TGTGCCAGCTCCCCGCGAGAACAATGGAACACTGAAGCTTTCTTT. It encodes CASSPREQWNTEAFF.

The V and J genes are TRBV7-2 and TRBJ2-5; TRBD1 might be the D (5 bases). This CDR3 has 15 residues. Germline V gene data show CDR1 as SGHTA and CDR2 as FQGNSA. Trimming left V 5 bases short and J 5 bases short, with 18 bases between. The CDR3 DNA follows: TGTGCCAGCAGCCGGAGCAGGGTCCCTGGCGAGACCCAGTACTTC. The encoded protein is CASSRSRVPGETQYF.

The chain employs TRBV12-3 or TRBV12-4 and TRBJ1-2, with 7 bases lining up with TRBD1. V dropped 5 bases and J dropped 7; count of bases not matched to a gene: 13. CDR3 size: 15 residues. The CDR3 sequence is CASSPNPTTGSGYTF. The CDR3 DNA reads TGTGCCAGCAGTCCCAACCCAACGACAGGGAGTGGCTACACCTTC.

The CDR3 here is CASSLDGGVVHEQYF. CDR3 nucleotides: TGTGCCAGCAGCTTGGATGGGGGGGTCGTCCACGAGCAGTACTTC. V usage is TRBV5-4 and J usage is TRBJ2-7; 7 positions agree with TRBD2. CDR1 is SGHNT and CDR2 is YYREEE in the germline V gene (reference sequence). The CDR3 consists of 15 residues. Unmatched junction bases numbered 8, after V lost 0 bases and J lost 5 bases.

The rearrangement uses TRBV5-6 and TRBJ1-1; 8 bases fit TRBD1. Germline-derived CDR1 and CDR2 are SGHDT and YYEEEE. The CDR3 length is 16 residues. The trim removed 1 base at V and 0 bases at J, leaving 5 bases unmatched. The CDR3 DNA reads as TGTGCCAGCAGCTTGAGGTGGGACAGGCTGAACACTGAAGCTTTCTTT. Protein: CASSLRWDRLNTEAFF.

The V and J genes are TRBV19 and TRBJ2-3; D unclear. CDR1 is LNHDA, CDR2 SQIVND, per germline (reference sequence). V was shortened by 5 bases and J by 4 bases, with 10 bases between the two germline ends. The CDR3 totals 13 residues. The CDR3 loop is CASSQGEADTQYF. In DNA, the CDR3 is TGTGCCAGTAGTCAAGGTGAGGCAGATACGCAGTATTTT.